The 17 T cell receptor beta chains reported below all come from one sample, sequenced in a study of Graves' ophthalmopathy and Graves' hyperthyroidism. The authors amplified TCR beta CDR3 regions from RNA transcripts. The workflow started with a first-round RT-PCR run with HTBI primers and then moved on to a second-round multiplex PCR. MiXCR was run by TCRdb on the multiplex PCR reads, yielding one entry per CDR3 protein. The sample lists 600,000 to 950,000 distinct CDR3 sequences, roughly 40% occurring once. The specimen sequenced was peripheral blood. These receptors came from an adult man with Graves' ophthalmopathy.

This clonotype was picked up a small number of times. CDR3 loop: CASSYGHSRGGAEAFF. In DNA form, the CDR3 reads TGTGCCAGCAGTTACGGGCACAGTAGGGGGGGAGCTGAAGCTTTCTTT. V gene TRBV6-6 combines with J gene TRBJ1-1; maybe TRBD1 (6 bases). The V gene's germline CDR1 is MNHNY and CDR2 SVGAGI (reference sequence). The CDR3 sequence is 16 residues long. V lost 2 bases to trimming and J lost 6 bases, with 19 bases between them.

This clonotype has only a few counts. The chain recombines TRBV19 with TRBJ2-7, with TRBD1 as a possible D gene (6 bases). This CDR3 contains 15 residues. CDR1 LNHDA and CDR2 SQIVND come from the germline V gene (reference sequence). V was clipped by 4 bases and J by 0 bases, with 13 bases between them. This CDR3 is CASSRATGSSYEQYF. The CDR3 region has the DNA TGTGCCAGTAGTAGAGCAACAGGGAGCTCCTACGAGCAGTACTTC. Based on the CDR3 plus reference TRBV19 and TRBJ2-7, the full variable domain is DGGITQSPKYLFRKEGQNVTLSCEQNLNHDAMYWYRQDPGQGLRLIYYSQIVNDFQKGDIAEGYSVSREKKESFPLTVTSAQKNPTAFYLCASSRATGSSYEQYFGPGTRLTVT.

The chain carries TRBV12-3 or TRBV12-4 and TRBJ1-2; D ambiguous. V was cut by 10 bases and J by 4 bases, with 16 bases left in between. The CDR3 is made up of 13 amino acids. The CDR3 is CAITTPRGYGYTF. CDR3 coding DNA: TGTGCCATTACGACCCCGCGAGGCTATGGCTACACCTTC.

This clonotype was observed a few times. The V call is TRBV9, the J call TRBJ2-6, with 11 bases fitting TRBD1. Germline CDR1 reads SGDLS; CDR2 reads YYNGEE. The J segment lost 0 bases and the V segment lost 3 bases, leaving 11 bases of the junction unmatched. This CDR3 is built from 20 residues. Written as DNA, the CDR3 is TGTGCCAGCAGCGGTAGGAAGGGACAGGGGGGATCCTCTGGGGCCAACGTCCTGACTTTC. Residues: CASSGRKGQGGSSGANVLTF.

This clonotype has just a few counts. The gene calls are TRBV7-9 and TRBJ1-1; 9 bases are a match to TRBD1. The V and J ends lost 6 bases and 10 bases, in that order; junction bases with no gene match: 9. This CDR3 is 13 amino acids long. CDR1 is SEHNR and CDR2 is FQNEAQ in the germline V gene (reference sequence). The CDR3 protein is CASRFTGGAGAFF. CDR3 DNA sequence: TGTGCCAGCAGGTTTACAGGGGGCGCAGGAGCTTTCTTT.

The sample holds many counts of this clonotype. The J gene is TRBJ1-1, the V gene TRBV19, with no clear D. Trimming left V 5 bases short and J 1 base short, with 8 bases between. The germline V gene encodes CDR1 LNHDA and CDR2 SQIVND (reference sequence). The CDR3 sequence is 13 residues long. The CDR3 region has the DNA TGTGCCAGTAGTGGCAGCGCGAACACTGAAGCTTTCTTT. Protein product: CASSGSANTEAFF.

V and J are TRBV14 and TRBJ2-7; 8 positions agree with TRBD1. V dropped 3 bases and J dropped 4; count of bases not matched to a gene: 5. CDR3 length: 14 amino acids. CDR1 and CDR2 from the germline V gene are SGHDN and FVKESK. CDR3 in amino acids: CASSHGQGPYEQYF. CDR3 coding DNA: TGTGCCAGCAGCCACGGACAGGGTCCATACGAGCAGTACTTC.

The V and J genes are TRBV7-2 and TRBJ2-2; 8 positions match TRBD1. With V trimmed by 7 bases and J by 0 bases, 4 bases remained unmatched. CDR1 is SGHTA and CDR2 is FQGNSA in the germline V gene. The CDR3 extends over 15 amino acids. The CDR3 DNA sequence: TGTGCCAGCAAAGGGGGACAGGCGAACACCGGGGAGCTGTTTTTT. This gives the protein CASKGGQANTGELFF.

This clonotype occurred once. The chain links TRBV20-1 to TRBJ2-7; weak D call: TRBD2 (6 bases). CDR1 and CDR2 from the germline V gene are DFQATT and SNEGSKA (reference sequence). CDR3 length: 15 residues. Deletions cut 3 bases from V and 3 bases from J, with 18 bases between. The CDR3 coding sequence is TGCAGTGCTAGTATTCAGGCGGGAACCTACTACGAGCAGTACTTC. The encoded protein is CSASIQAGTYYEQYF.

This clonotype is a singleton in its sample. The chain carries TRBV10-3 and TRBJ1-6; 12 nucleotides line up with TRBD1. Germline-derived CDR1 and CDR2 are ENHRY and SYGVKD. With V trimmed by 3 bases and J by 6 bases, 3 bases remained unmatched. The CDR3 contains 16 residues. CDR3 DNA sequence: TGTGCCATCAGTGAAGGGACAGGGGGCCTTAATTCACCCCTCCACTTT. Encoded protein: CAISEGTGGLNSPLHF.

At least ten counts were recorded for this clonotype. The CDR3 loop is CASSEWQSNSPLHF. Written as DNA, the CDR3 is TGTGCCAGCAGTGAATGGCAGAGTAATTCACCCCTCCACTTT. The chain recombines TRBV2 with TRBJ1-6; D gene ambiguous. Germline V gives CDR1 SNHLY, CDR2 FYNNEI. The CDR3 totals 14 residues. The ends were cut back, 2 bases at V and 6 bases at J, with 8 bases in the middle.

This rearrangement joins TRBV2 to TRBJ2-5, with 13 positions matching TRBD2. J lost 5 bases, V lost 6 bases, and 9 bases had no gene match. Germline lookup yields CDR1 SNHLY and CDR2 FYNNEI. This CDR3 spans 16 amino acids. CDR3 sequence reads: CASRPTSGGARETQYF. Written as DNA, the CDR3 is TGTGCCAGCAGACCTACTAGCGGGGGGGCCAGGGAGACCCAGTACTTC.

This clonotype has more than one count but fewer than ten. The V call is TRBV7-3, the J call TRBJ1-1, with a weak D call TRBD1 (5 bases). The CDR3 is 14 amino acids. CDR1 and CDR2 from the germline V gene are SGHTA and FQGTGA. V was pared by 4 bases and J by 3 bases, with 12 bases between. The CDR3 is CASSSRRGYTEAFF. CDR3 in DNA: TGTGCCAGCAGCTCCCGGCGGGGGTACACTGAAGCTTTCTTT.

In its sample, this clonotype was seen many times. The rearrangement joins TRBV7-9 to TRBJ1-5; unclear D gene. V shed 3 bases and J shed 1 base, with 7 bases lying between them. This CDR3 has 14 amino acids. Germline CDR1 is SEHNR and CDR2 is FQNEAQ (reference sequence). CDR3 residues: CASSFGSSNQPQHF. The CDR3, as DNA: TGTGCCAGCAGCTTCGGGAGCAGCAATCAGCCCCAGCATTTT. Full variable domain (outside the CDR3, taken from reference TRBV7-9 and TRBJ1-5): DTGVSQNPRHKITKRGQNVTFRCDPISEHNRLYWYRQTLGQGPEFLTYFQNEAQLEKSRLLSDRFSAERPKGSFSTLEIQRTEQGDSAMYLCASSFGSSNQPQHFGDGTRLSIL.

This clonotype was counted between two and nine times. The rearrangement joins TRBV20-1 to TRBJ1-2; possibly TRBD1 for D (6 bases). CDR1 is DFQATT, CDR2 SNEGSKA, per germline (reference sequence). The CDR3 sequence is 12 residues long. Between the trimmed V and J ends, which lost 4 bases and 7 bases, there was a span of 13 bases. CDR3 bases: TGCAGTGCTACCATCGGGACAAGTGGCTACACCTTC. Encoded protein: CSATIGTSGYTF.

Turning to this clonotype: Since a much larger clone is just one base distant, this may be a read error. The rearrangement links TRBV13 to TRBJ1-1, with D perhaps matching TRBD1 (6 bases). There are 12 residues in the CDR3. CDR1 is PRHDT and CDR2 is FYEKMQ in the germline V gene (reference sequence). In DNA form, the CDR3 reads TGTGCCAGTACAGGGCCAAGGACTGAAGCTTCCTTT. Its protein is CASTGPRTEASF. Based on the CDR3 plus reference TRBV13 and TRBJ1-1, the full variable domain is AAGVIQSPRHLIKEKRETATLKCYPIPRHDTVYWYQQGPGQDPQFLISFYEKMQSDKGSIPDRFSAQQFSDYHSELNMSSLELGDSALYFCASTGPRTEASFGQGTRLTVV.

The chain joins TRBV10-3 to TRBJ2-5; a weak D match, TRBD1 (6 bases). The CDR3 sequence is 14 residues long. V gave up 10 bases and J gave up 3 bases, with 18 bases separating them. CDR1 and CDR2 from the germline V gene are ENHRY and SYGVKD. CDR3 nucleotides: TGTGCCACCATGTTGTCACAGGGTAAAGAGACCCAGTACTTC. Its translation: CATMLSQGKETQYF.